Listed below are T cell receptor beta chains from one sample, sequenced in a study of blood T cells in healthy people across ages. From the 5' RACE reads, TCRdb called clonotypes with MiXCR, one entry per CDR3 protein. The sample lists fewer than 2,000,000 distinct CDR3 sequences, around 40% seen once, with 23% in the top ten. The sequenced sample was blood. Receptor source: a human donor in good health. The CDR3 runs from the conserved cysteine through the conserved F or W. The D gene is left open where the match is weak. The size of a clone is reported for some rows only, either as once, few or many, or as a class for expanded clones.

d_call: TRBD1; j_call: TRBJ1-1; v_call: TRBV29-1; clone_size: few; cdr3_aa: CSVSWTGSSEAFF; cdr3_nt: TGCAGCGTTTCCTGGACAGGTTCTTCTGAAGCTTTCTTT
d_call: TRBD2; j_call: TRBJ2-3; v_call: TRBV6-2/TRBV6-3; clone_size: NA; cdr3_aa: CASGPGGDGADTQYF; cdr3_nt: TGTGCCAGCGGTCCGGGAGGGGATGGGGCAGATACGCAGTATTTT
d_call: TRBD1; j_call: TRBJ1-3; v_call: TRBV25-1; clone_size: NA; cdr3_aa: CASSELKGQGGNTIYF; cdr3_nt: TGTGCCAGCAGTGAGTTAAAAGGACAGGGGGGAAACACCATATATTTT
d_call: NA; j_call: TRBJ1-2; v_call: TRBV20-1; clone_size: NA; cdr3_aa: CSASAGFYYGYTF; cdr3_nt: TGCAGTGCTAGCGCTGGATTCTACTATGGCTACACCTTC
d_call: NA; j_call: TRBJ2-1; v_call: TRBV27; clone_size: few; cdr3_aa: CASSLTPAPQQFF; cdr3_nt: TGTGCCAGCAGTTTAACTCCGGCCCCGCAGCAGTTCTTC
d_call: NA; j_call: TRBJ2-4; v_call: TRBV7-2; clone_size: NA; cdr3_aa: CASSLAGLAKNIQDF; cdr3_nt: TGTGCCAGCAGCTTAGCGGGATTAGCCAAAAACATTCAGGACTTC
d_call: NA; j_call: TRBJ1-2; v_call: TRBV10-3; clone_size: few; cdr3_aa: CATMRGDNYGYTF; cdr3_nt: TGTGCCACTATGAGGGGGGATAACTATGGCTACACCTTC
d_call: NA; j_call: TRBJ1-2; v_call: TRBV9; clone_size: NA; cdr3_aa: CASSGTRGEDGYTF; cdr3_nt: TGTGCCAGCAGCGGTACCAGGGGAGAAGATGGCTACACCTTC
d_call: NA; j_call: TRBJ2-1; v_call: TRBV20-1; clone_size: NA; cdr3_aa: CSAWGDPTSYNEQFF; cdr3_nt: TGCAGTGCTTGGGGAGACCCGACCTCCTACAATGAGCAGTTCTTC
d_call: NA; j_call: TRBJ2-7; v_call: TRBV6-5; clone_size: many; cdr3_aa: CASSHHYEQYF; cdr3_nt: TGTGCCAGCAGTCACCACTACGAGCAGTACTTC
d_call: NA; j_call: TRBJ2-3; v_call: TRBV11-3; clone_size: NA; cdr3_aa: CASSLNLEDTQYF; cdr3_nt: TGTGCCAGCAGCTTAAATTTAGAGGATACGCAGTATTTT
d_call: TRBD1; j_call: TRBJ1-5; v_call: TRBV6-2/TRBV6-3; clone_size: NA; cdr3_aa: CASRRVDRDDQPQHF; cdr3_nt: TGTGCCAGCAGGCGTGTGGACAGGGATGATCAGCCCCAGCATTTT
d_call: NA; j_call: TRBJ2-7; v_call: TRBV9; clone_size: NA; cdr3_aa: CANSADLEREQYF; cdr3_nt: TGTGCCAACAGCGCAGACCTCGAGAGGGAGCAGTACTTC
d_call: TRBD2; j_call: TRBJ2-1; v_call: TRBV6-1; clone_size: NA; cdr3_aa: CASSELLLAGSQNEQFF; cdr3_nt: TGTGCCAGCAGTGAGCTCCTACTAGCGGGCTCTCAGAATGAGCAGTTCTTC
d_call: TRBD1; j_call: TRBJ2-7; v_call: TRBV7-3; clone_size: NA; cdr3_aa: CASSPDRGGEQYF; cdr3_nt: TGTGCCAGCAGCCCTGACAGGGGCGGCGAGCAGTACTTC
d_call: TRBD1; j_call: TRBJ1-4; v_call: TRBV5-6; clone_size: NA; cdr3_aa: CASRRQGGSEKLFF; cdr3_nt: TGTGCCAGCAGGAGACAGGGGGGAAGTGAAAAACTGTTTTTT
d_call: TRBD2; j_call: TRBJ2-7; v_call: TRBV2; clone_size: few; cdr3_aa: CASSESSGAYSYEQYF; cdr3_nt: TGTGCCAGCAGCGAATCAAGCGGGGCCTACTCCTACGAGCAGTACTTC
d_call: TRBD2; j_call: TRBJ2-7; v_call: TRBV6-4; clone_size: few; cdr3_aa: CASSPSGGVREQYF; cdr3_nt: TGTGCCAGCAGTCCGAGCGGGGGGGTGAGAGAGCAGTACTTC